These 7 T cell receptor beta chains share one sample of origin, sequenced in a study of tumor-infiltrating lymphocytes in primary liver carcinoma. TCR beta cDNA was reverse-transcribed from roughly 520 ng of total RNA. The reaction used a constant-region primer and ProtoScript II reverse transcriptase. Three-round nested multiplex PCR performed with slightly modified ARM-PCR produced the TCR beta libraries. Each of the first two PCR rounds ran nine to ten cycles with TRBV1-TRBV30 forward and C-beta reverse primers. One entry per CDR3 protein, called by TCRdb with MiXCR from the multiplex PCR reads. In the table there are 95,000 to 150,000 distinct CDR3 sequences, around 70% of which are singletons. The study co-extracted DNA and RNA from around 20-30 mg of unsorted bulk tissue. Sequenced input: tumor-adjacent normal liver tissue. These TCRs come from a woman aged 60 to 75 with primary liver carcinoma and hepatitis B virus infection.

Note on this clonotype: The germline gene is not matched at one end of the junction; a read error may be the cause. The chain couples TRBV12-3 or TRBV12-4 to TRBJ2-1, with TRBD2 matching over 8 bases. The CDR3 is made up of 15 amino acids. The CDR3 nucleotides read TGTGCCAGCAGTTTCTCGGGAGGGCTCTACAATGTGCAGTTCTTC. This sequence encodes CASSFSGGLYNVQFF.

The table lists this clonotype with many counts. The chain employs TRBV11-1 and TRBJ2-3, with D possibly TRBD2 on 6 matching bases. The V end was cut by 5 bases, the J end by 1 base, with 10 bases between. Germline CDR1 is SGHAT and CDR2 is FQDESV (reference sequence). The CDR3 sequence is 14 residues long. CDR3 nucleotide sequence: TGTGCCAGCAGCCCCGCTAGCGGCACAGATACGCAGTATTTT. Its protein is CASSPASGTDTQYF.

This clonotype was seen ten or more times. The rearrangement joins TRBV5-1 to TRBJ1-4; 9 nucleotides match TRBD1. Germline CDR1 and CDR2: SGHRS and YFSETQ. Trimming at V came to 4 bases and at J to 2 bases, leaving 6 bases not matched to a gene. The CDR3 covers 16 residues. CDR3 protein: CASSPRTGATNEKLFF. CDR3 nucleotides: TGCGCCAGCAGCCCTAGGACAGGGGCGACTAATGAAAAACTGTTTTTT.

A word on this clonotype: With a much larger clone just one base away, this may be a read error. The chain joins TRBV28 to TRBJ2-2; 11 nucleotides agree with TRBD2. The CDR3 has 23 amino acids. CDR1 MDHEN and CDR2 SYDVKM come from the germline V gene. In nucleotides, the CDR3 is TGTGCCGGCAGTTTAGAAGGGGAAAGGGGGGGACTAGCGGTTTTCGCGAACACCGGGGAGCTGTTTTTT. This sequence encodes CAGSLEGERGGLAVFANTGELFF.

The gene calls are TRBV10-2 and TRBJ2-4, with D tentatively TRBD2 (5 bases). The germline V gene has CDR1 WSHSY and CDR2 SAAADI. The CDR3 totals 13 residues. V was clipped by 9 bases and J by 6 bases, with 15 bases between them. The chain's CDR3 is CASSIVGVNIQYF. CDR3 DNA: TGCGCCAGTTCGATAGTGGGAGTAAACATTCAGTACTTC.

The J gene is TRBJ2-4, the V gene TRBV11-2, with 10 bases identical to TRBD1. Per germline, CDR1 SGHAT and CDR2 FQNNGV. The CDR3 has 12 amino acids. V lost 11 bases, J lost 8 bases, and 6 bases stayed unmatched. CDR3 in DNA: TGTGCCGGCCGGGACAGGGGCGACATTCAGTACTTC. Protein sequence: CAGRDRGDIQYF.

Notes on this clonotype: This may arise from a read error, as a much more abundant clone is one base away. The chain has TRBV5-1 and TRBJ2-1; 10 bases are a match to TRBD2. CDR3 length: 15 amino acids. Germline values: CDR1 SGHRS, CDR2 YFSETQ. CDR3 loop: CASSLTSGIGNERFF. Here the CDR3 DNA reads TGCGCCAGCAGCCTAACTAGCGGGATAGGCAATGAGCGGTTCTTC.